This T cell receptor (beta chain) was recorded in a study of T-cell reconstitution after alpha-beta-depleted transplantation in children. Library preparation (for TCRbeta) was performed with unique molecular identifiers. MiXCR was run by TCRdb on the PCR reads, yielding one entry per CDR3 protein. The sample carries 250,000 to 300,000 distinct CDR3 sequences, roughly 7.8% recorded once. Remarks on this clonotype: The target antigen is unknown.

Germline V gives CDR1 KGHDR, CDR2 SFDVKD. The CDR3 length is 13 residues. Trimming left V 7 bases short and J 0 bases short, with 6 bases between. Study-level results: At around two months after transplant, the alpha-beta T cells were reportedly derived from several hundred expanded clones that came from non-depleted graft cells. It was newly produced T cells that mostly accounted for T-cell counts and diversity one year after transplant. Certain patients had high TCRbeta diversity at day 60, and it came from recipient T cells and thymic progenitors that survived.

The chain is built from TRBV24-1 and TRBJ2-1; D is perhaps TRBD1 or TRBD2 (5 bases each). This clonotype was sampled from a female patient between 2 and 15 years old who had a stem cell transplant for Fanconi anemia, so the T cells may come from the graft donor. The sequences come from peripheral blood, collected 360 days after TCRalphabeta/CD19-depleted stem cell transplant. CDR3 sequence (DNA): TGTGCCACCAGGGGACGCTCCTACAATGAGCAGTTCTTC. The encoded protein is CATRGRSYNEQFF.